This TCR beta chain was found in a study of T cells in Graves' hyperthyroidism and ophthalmopathy (dated by TCRdb to between 2018 and 2021). About the full investigation: Peripheral blood samples were taken at the time of initial diagnosis, prior to any treatment. The paper reports TCR Vbeta CDR3 sequencing of some 140 peripheral blood samples: 40 to 45 ophthalmopathy, fewer than 80 hyperthyroidism and 17 progressor patients. In about 6 Graves' hyperthyroidism patients, the study also compared T-cell repertoires from thyroid tissue with T-cell repertoires from blood. TCR V-J signatures able to tell the groups apart were searched for in a discovery cohort of 90 to 100 patients, of whom 43 had Graves' ophthalmopathy and some 60 had stable Graves' hyperthyroidism. Once sampling was done, hyperthyroidism patients were given methimazole at a starting dose of 30 mg daily, whereas ophthalmopathy patients were given high-dose intravenous methylprednisolone. Whether ophthalmopathy could be predicted prospectively was tested in an independent validation cohort made up of under 20 hyperthyroidism patients plus 17 patients who later progressed to ophthalmopathy. The approximately 100 discovery patients were randomly split 7:3 into training and test sets. The full study reports these points: Blood samples also contained most of the expanded thyroid clonotypes (frequency above 0.001), which suggests that blood repertoires may reflect thyroid immune responses. Sample size was not statistically predetermined, and investigators were not blinded to group allocation. A model built on a 13 V-J signature distinguished ophthalmopathy from stable hyperthyroidism, reaching approximately 89% sensitivity and under 84% specificity in cross-validation and 80%/75% in testing. In validation, progression to ophthalmopathy was predicted by the model with roughly 71% sensitivity and under 85% specificity, a median of roughly 6 months before onset.

Graves' hyperthyroidism was defined as stable when no progression to ophthalmopathy occurred over 18 months of follow-up. Hyperthyroidism patients were newly diagnosed, had a disease duration of under 2 months, and were aged 18 to 65 years. The study excluded patients with uncontrolled infections, other autoimmune diseases, pregnancy or lactation. Diagnoses were based on clinical symptoms, serum thyroxine and TRAb, thyroid ultrasound and orbital computed tomography. PBMCs were separated from 10 ml of fresh peripheral blood using Ficoll-Paque density gradient centrifugation. Total RNA was extracted using Trizol reagent, and RNA quality was assessed on an Agilent 2100 Bioanalyzer. The germline ends are 17 bases apart after V is trimmed by 1 base and J by 7 bases. CDR1 is given as SGHRS and CDR2 as YFSETQ, both from the germline V gene. The CDR3 numbers 15 residues from cysteine through phenylalanine. Here the CDR3 DNA is all that survives: 45 bases in frame from base 1.

This clonotype was counted many times. Its antigen is not yet known. Base-call qualities are not available, and no considerably larger clone is one nucleotide away. The TCR beta CDR3 regions were amplified from the RNA transcripts. The TCR CDR3 was subjected to a first round of RT-PCR using the HTBI primer set and the Qiagen OneStep RT-PCR kit. A second multiplex PCR round built the libraries, followed by size selection and purification. Libraries were sequenced paired-end with 100 bp reads on an Illumina HiSeq2000. The paper's data handling went like this. Raw data were processed with SOAPnuke, discarding reads with adapters, uncalled bases, mean Phred below 15, or no exact constant-primer or identifier match. COPE v1.2.5 was used to merge the high-quality paired reads, and each unique nucleotide sequence was defined as a clonotype. MiTCR v1.1 was used to align the clonotypes against IMGT TRBV, TRBD and TRBJ reference segments. The analysis was restricted to V-J combinations with a frequency above 0.0001, which together covered 99.2% of the repertoires. The TCS score was defined as F50 (clonal expansion) divided by E x V (chaos), with BLOSUM62-based TCRdist calculated between CDR3 peptides within each V-J. Welch's t-statistics and random forest reduced fewer than 550 V-J features to 10 to 15, which were used in a naive Bayes classifier (R e1071). TCRdb reran the public reads through fastp at Q25 and MiXCR, keeping productive beta chains. Rows matching on CDR3 protein sequence are summarized as one entry with the most common DNA and genes. The V and J calls here are based on TCRdb, not the publication. For this sample there are about 560,000 distinct CDR3 sequences; 15% to 19% appear just once. Approximately 7.4% of the sample is taken by the ten largest.

The origin of this receptor is a woman aged 25-40 years with Graves' hyperthyroidism. The chain is assembled from TRBV5-1 and TRBJ1-2; the D gene cannot be resolved reliably. Material: blood. The DNA is TGCGCCAGCAGCTTGTCGCCGGACTTGATTGTTGGCTACACCTTC. Its coded protein is CASSLSPDLIVGYTF. Full variable domain (CDR3 extended with the reference TRBV5-1 and TRBJ1-2 proteins): KAGVTQTPRYLIKTRGQQVTLSCSPISGHRSVSWYQQTPGQGLQFLFEYFSETQRNKGNFPGRFSGRQFSNSRSEMNVSTLELGDSALYLCASSLSPDLIVGYTFGSGTRLTVV.